The T cell receptor (beta chain) described here comes from a study of cytomegalovirus exposure and HLA in healthy donors. In this sample, this clone turned up once. Its target is unknown. Both 60 Vbeta primers and 13 Jbeta primers went into the PCR. Assay: immunoSEQ multiplex PCR; the TCRdb copy retains only in-frame clones and omits some. The sample lists 150,000 to 180,000 clones; 80% were seen once. General study findings and limits: Analysis performed later showed TCR beta chains linked to HLA being more clonally expanded than equally common others.

Deletions cut 6 bases from V and 4 bases from J, with 9 bases between. The CDR3 runs 12 residues. Germline loops: CDR1 MNHEY, CDR2 SVGAGI. The sequence came from a woman aged 40 to 50 in good health and CMV-seropositive. This chain connects TRBV6-5 to TRBJ2-5; tentatively, D is TRBD2 (6 bases). The sequencing input was PBMCs. This CDR3 reads CASRTGRETQYF. The CDR3 DNA follows: TGTGCCAGCAGAACCGGGAGAGAGACCCAGTACTTC.